This T cell receptor gamma chain comes out of a study of Vδ1+ human thymocytes. General study results and limits: Unlike peripheral blood Vdelta1+ controls, thymic delta-chain sequences included 15% to 20% Vdelta2 and few Vdelta3. In the thymus, TRG and TRD repertoires looked highly polyclonal with Gaussian CDR3 lengths.

The CDR3 runs 15 residues. V was pared by 4 bases and J by 2 bases, with 11 bases of the junction left unmatched. From germline, CDR1 is GITISATS and CDR2 ISYDGTV (reference sequence). RNA was extracted from the cells and then reverse transcribed. Pooled V-gene forward primers with one constant-region reverse primer generated the CDR3 amplicons by multiplex PCR. TCRdb re-called the multiplex PCR reads via CATT. The repertoire consists of 25,000 to 35,000 gamma-chain clones, with over 15% occurring once and the leading ten covering about 1.9%. This clone came up once. Antigen unknown. The sorted cells were CD3+ Vdelta1+ Vdelta2- thymocytes from alphabeta-depleted thymus. Purity of the sorted Vdelta1+ thymocytes ranged from 98% to 99.6%.

Sequences were obtained from Vdelta1+ gamma-delta thymocytes from the thymus. Noted subset: FACS-sorted CD3+ TCRalphabeta- TCRVdelta1+ TCRVdelta2- thymocytes. The TCR was taken from a boy under three years old who had congenital heart surgery. This chain joins TRGV9 and TRGJ1 or TRGJ2. CDR3 residues: CALWEPGVHYYKKLF. The CDR3 DNA sequence: TGTGCCTTGTGGGAACCCGGCGTCCATTATTATAAGAAACTCTTT.